This TCR beta chain was observed in a study of T cells in Graves' hyperthyroidism and ophthalmopathy. This CDR3 spans 14 amino acids. Germline loops: CDR1 MNHEY, CDR2 SVGAGI. V lost 0 bases and J 0 bases, leaving 6 bases between the germline ends. The sample holds many counts of this clonotype. Disease duration under 2 months; hyperthyroidism patients were aged 18 to 65. Each diagnosis drew on symptoms, thyroxine, TRAb, thyroid ultrasound and orbital computed tomography findings. Researchers took RNA transcripts and amplified the TCR beta CDR3 regions from them. Using the HTBI primer set, a first-round RT-PCR was run on the TCR CDR3. MiXCR, run by TCRdb on the multiplex PCR reads, gives a single entry per CDR3 protein. The sample records some 400,000 distinct CDR3 sequences, 13% being singletons.

The material sequenced was blood. The rearrangement uses TRBV6-5 and TRBJ2-7, with D uncertain. This clonotype was obtained from a man between 25 and 39 years old with Graves' hyperthyroidism that later progressed to Graves' ophthalmopathy. CDR3 sequence reads: CASSYSKVSYEQYF. Here the CDR3 DNA reads TGTGCCAGCAGTTACTCGAAGGTCTCCTACGAGCAGTACTTC.